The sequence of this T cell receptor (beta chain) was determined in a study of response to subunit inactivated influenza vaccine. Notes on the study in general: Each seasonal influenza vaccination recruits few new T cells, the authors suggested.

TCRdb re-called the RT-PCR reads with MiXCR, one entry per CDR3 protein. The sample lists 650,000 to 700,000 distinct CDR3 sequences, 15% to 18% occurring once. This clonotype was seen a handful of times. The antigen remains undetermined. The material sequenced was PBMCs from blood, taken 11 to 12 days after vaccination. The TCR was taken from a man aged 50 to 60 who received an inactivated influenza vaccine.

For the CDR3, the DNA is TGTGCCAGCAGCCACCTCCCTCTAGCGGGGGGATTTAAAGATGAGCAGTTCTTC. It codes for CASSHLPLAGGFKDEQFF. The V and J genes are TRBV28 and TRBJ2-1; the match to TRBD2 covers 11 bases. With 6 bases clipped from V and 8 bases from J, the junction kept 18 bases outside the gene matches. The germline CDR1 and CDR2 sequences are MDHEN and SYDVKM. This CDR3 region has 18 residues.